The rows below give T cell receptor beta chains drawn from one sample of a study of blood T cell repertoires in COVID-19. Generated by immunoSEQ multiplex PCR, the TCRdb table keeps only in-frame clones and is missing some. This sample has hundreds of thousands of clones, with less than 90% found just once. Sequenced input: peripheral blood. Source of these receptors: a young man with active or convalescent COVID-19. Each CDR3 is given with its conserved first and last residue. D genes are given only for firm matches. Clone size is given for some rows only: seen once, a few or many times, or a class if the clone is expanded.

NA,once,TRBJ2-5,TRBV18,CASSPTGVETQYF,TGTGCCAGCTCACCGACGGGAGTGGAGACCCAGTACTTC
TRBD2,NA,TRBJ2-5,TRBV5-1,CASSGPPRGVQETQYF,TGCGCCAGCAGCGGCCCACCGCGGGGGGTACAAGAGACCCAGTACTTC
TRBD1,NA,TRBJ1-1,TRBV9,CASSLIGQGRFTEAFF,TGTGCCAGCAGCTTAATTGGACAGGGAAGGTTCACTGAAGCTTTCTTT
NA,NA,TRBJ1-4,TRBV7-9,CASSLGAGPNEKLFF,TGTGCCAGCAGCTTAGGGGCTGGCCCTAATGAAAAACTGTTTTTT
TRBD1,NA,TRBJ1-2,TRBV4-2,CASSHPTGVWGQENYGYTF,TGTGCCAGCAGCCATCCCACGGGCGTTTGGGGACAGGAGAACTATGGCTACACCTTC
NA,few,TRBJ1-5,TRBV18,CASSPTDGGAKGQPQHF,TGTGCCAGCTCACCCACAGATGGGGGGGCGAAGGGCCAGCCCCAGCATTTT
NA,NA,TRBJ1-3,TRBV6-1,CASVAGGNTIYF,TGTGCCAGTGTCGCGGGGGGAAACACCATATATTTT
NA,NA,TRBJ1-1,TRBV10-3,CAISDGGWTEAFF,TGTGCCATCAGTGACGGCGGGTGGACTGAAGCTTTCTTT
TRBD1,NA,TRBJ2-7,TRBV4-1,CASSQSPGTGYYEQYF,TGCGCCAGCAGCCAATCCCCGGGGACAGGCTACTACGAGCAGTACTTC
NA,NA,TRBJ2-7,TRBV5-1,CASSQDRPGFYEQYF,TGCGCCAGCAGCCAAGACAGGCCAGGTTTCTACGAGCAGTACTTC
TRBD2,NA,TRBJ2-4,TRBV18,CASSRGSLGINIQYF,TGTGCCAGCTCTCGCGGGAGCCTAGGCATTAACATTCAGTACTTC
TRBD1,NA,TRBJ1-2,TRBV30,CAWSVRTGNSNYGYTF,TGTGCCTGGAGTGTACGGACAGGAAACTCTAACTATGGCTACACCTTC
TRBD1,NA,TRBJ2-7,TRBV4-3,CASSQDALGTGYYEQYF,TGCGCCAGCAGCCAAGATGCCTTAGGGACAGGGTACTACGAGCAGTACTTC
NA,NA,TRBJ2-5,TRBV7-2,CASGQGHVGETQYF,TGTGCCAGCGGCCAGGGACACGTGGGGGAGACCCAGTACTTC
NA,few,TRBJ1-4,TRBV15,CATSADRGKLFF,TGTGCCACCAGCGCGGACCGGGGGAAACTGTTTTTT